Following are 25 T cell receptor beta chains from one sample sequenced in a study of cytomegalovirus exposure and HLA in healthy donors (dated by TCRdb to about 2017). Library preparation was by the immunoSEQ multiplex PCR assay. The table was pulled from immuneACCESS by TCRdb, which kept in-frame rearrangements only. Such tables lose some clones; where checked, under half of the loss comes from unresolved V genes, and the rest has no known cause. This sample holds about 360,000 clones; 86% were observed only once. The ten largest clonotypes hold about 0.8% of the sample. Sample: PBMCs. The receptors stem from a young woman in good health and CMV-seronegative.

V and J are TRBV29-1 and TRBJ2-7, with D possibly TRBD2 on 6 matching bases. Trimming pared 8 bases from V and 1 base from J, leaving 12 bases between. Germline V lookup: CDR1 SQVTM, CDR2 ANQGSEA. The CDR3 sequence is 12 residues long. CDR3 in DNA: TGCAGCCTGCGGGACGGATCCTACGAGCAGTACTTC. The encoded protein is CSLRDGSYEQYF.

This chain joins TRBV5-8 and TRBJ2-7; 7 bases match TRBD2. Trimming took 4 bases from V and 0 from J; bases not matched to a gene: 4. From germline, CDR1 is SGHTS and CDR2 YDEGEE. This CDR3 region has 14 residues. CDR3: CASSSGTGSYEQYF. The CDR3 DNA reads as TGTGCCAGCAGCAGCGGGACCGGCTCCTACGAGCAGTACTTC.

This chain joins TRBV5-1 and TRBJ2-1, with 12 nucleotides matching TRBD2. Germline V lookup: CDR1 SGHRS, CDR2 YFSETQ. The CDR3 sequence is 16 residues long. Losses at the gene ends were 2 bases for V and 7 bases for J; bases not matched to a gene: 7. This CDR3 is CASSLRLAGVKNEQFF. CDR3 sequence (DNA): TGCGCCAGCAGCTTAAGACTAGCGGGAGTTAAGAATGAGCAGTTCTTC.

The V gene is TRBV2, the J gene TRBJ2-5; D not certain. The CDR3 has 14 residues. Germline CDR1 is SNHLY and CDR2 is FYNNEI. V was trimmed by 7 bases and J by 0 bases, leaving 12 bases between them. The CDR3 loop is CASTFDKYQETQYF. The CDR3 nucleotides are TGTGCCAGCACTTTTGACAAGTACCAAGAGACCCAGTACTTC.

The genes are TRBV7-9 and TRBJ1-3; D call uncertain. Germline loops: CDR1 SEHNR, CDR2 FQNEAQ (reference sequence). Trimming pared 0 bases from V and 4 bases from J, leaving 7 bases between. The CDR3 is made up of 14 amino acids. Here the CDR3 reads CASSLASSGNTIYF. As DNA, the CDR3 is TGTGCCAGCAGCTTAGCCAGTTCGGGAAACACCATATATTTT.

CDR3 in amino acids: CSVVGRWNTEAFF. As DNA, the CDR3 is TGCAGCGTTGTGGGCCGGTGGAACACTGAAGCTTTCTTT. The chain employs TRBV29-1 and TRBJ1-1, with D unclear. Trimming stripped 4 bases from V and 1 base from J, with 10 bases between. Germline V gene data show CDR1 as SQVTM and CDR2 as ANQGSEA. The CDR3 sequence is 13 residues long.

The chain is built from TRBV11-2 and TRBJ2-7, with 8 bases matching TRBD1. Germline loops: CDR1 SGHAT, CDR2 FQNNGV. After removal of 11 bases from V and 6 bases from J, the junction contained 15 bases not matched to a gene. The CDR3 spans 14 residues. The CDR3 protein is CAGRPRTGWSEQYF. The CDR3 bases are TGTGCCGGGCGACCCAGGACAGGGTGGTCCGAGCAGTACTTC.

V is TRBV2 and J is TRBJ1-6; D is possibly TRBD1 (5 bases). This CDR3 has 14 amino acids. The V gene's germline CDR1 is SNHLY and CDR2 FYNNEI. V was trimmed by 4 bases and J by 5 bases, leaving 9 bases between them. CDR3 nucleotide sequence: TGTGCCAGCAGTGCAGGGTTCCATAATTCACCCCTCCACTTT. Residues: CASSAGFHNSPLHF. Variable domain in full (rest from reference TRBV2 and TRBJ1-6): EPEVTQTPSHQVTQMGQEVILRCVPISNHLYFYWYRQILGQKVEFLVSFYNNEISEKSEIFDDQFSVERPDGSNFTLKIRSTKLEDSAMYFCASSAGFHNSPLHFGNGTRLTVT.

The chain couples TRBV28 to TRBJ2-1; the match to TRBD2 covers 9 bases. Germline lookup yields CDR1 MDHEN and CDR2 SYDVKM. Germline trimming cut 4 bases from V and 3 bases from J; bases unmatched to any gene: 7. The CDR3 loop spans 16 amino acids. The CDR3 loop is CASSSPPSGVYNEQFF. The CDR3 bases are TGTGCCAGCAGTTCCCCCCCTAGCGGGGTCTACAATGAGCAGTTCTTC.

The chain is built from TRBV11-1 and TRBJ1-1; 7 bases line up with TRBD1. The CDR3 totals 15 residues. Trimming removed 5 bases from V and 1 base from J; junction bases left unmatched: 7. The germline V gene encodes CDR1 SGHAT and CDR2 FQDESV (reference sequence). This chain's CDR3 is CASSARTGWNTEAFF. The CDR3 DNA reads TGTGCCAGCAGCGCCCGGACAGGCTGGAACACTGAAGCTTTCTTT.

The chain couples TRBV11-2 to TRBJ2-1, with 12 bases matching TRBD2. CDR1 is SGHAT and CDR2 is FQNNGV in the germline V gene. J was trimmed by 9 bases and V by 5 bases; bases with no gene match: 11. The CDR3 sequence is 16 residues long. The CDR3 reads CASSPGLAGLRGEQFF. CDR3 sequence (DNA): TGTGCCAGCAGCCCAGGACTAGCGGGGTTAAGAGGTGAGCAGTTCTTC.

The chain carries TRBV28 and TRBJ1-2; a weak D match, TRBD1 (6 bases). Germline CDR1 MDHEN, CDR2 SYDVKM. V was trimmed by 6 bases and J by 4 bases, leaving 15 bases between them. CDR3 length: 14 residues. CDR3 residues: CASSLDSKFYGYTF. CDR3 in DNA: TGTGCCAGCAGCCTGGACAGCAAATTCTATGGCTACACCTTC.

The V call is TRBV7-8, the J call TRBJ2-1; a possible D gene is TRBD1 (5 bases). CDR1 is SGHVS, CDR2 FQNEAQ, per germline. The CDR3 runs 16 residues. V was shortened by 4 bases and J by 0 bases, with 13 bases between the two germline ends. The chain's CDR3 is CASSSIDSDSYNEQFF. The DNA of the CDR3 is TGTGCCAGCAGCTCCATAGACAGTGACTCCTACAATGAGCAGTTCTTC.

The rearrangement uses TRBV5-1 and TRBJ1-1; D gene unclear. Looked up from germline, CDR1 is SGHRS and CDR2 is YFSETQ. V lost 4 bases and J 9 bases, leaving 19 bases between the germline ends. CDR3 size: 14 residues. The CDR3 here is CASSQGPEAGQAFF. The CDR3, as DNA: TGCGCCAGCAGCCAAGGGCCCGAAGCGGGCCAAGCTTTCTTT.

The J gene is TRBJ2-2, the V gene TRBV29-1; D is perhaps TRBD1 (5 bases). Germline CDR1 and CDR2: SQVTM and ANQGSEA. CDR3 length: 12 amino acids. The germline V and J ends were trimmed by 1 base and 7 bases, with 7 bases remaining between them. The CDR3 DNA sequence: TGCAGCGTTGAAGGCAGGGACGGGGAGCTGTTTTTT. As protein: CSVEGRDGELFF.

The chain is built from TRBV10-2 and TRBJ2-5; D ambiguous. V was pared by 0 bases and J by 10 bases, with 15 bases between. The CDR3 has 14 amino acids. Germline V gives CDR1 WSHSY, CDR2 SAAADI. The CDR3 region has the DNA TGCGCCAGCAGTGAGTCAAGAGAACTCGCCGGCCAGTACTTC. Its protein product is CASSESRELAGQYF.

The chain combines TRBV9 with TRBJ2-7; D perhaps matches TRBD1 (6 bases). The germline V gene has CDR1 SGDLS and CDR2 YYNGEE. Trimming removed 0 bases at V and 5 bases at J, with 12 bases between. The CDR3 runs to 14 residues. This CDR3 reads CASSVAPGDHEQYF. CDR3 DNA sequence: TGTGCCAGCAGCGTAGCTCCAGGGGACCACGAGCAGTACTTC.

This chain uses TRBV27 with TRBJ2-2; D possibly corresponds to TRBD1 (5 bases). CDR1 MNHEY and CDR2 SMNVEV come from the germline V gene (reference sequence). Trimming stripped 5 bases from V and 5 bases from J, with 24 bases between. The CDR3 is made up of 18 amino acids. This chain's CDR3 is CASSLRALTAIGTGELFF. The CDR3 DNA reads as TGTGCCAGCAGTCTAAGAGCCCTGACAGCGATAGGGACCGGGGAGCTGTTTTTT.

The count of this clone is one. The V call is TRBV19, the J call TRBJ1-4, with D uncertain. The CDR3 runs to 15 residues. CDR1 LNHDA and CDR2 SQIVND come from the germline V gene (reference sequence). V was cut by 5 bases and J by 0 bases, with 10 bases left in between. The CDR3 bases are TGTGCCAGTAGTCCTACAGCTGCAACTAATGAAAAACTGTTTTTT. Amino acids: CASSPTAATNEKLFF.

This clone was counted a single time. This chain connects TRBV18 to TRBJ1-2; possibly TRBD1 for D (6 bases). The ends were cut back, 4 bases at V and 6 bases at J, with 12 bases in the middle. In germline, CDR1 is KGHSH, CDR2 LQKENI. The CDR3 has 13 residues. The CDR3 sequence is CASSQTNRDGYTF. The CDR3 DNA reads TGTGCCAGCTCACAAACGAACAGGGATGGCTACACCTTC. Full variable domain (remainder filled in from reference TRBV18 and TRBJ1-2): NAGVMQNPRHLVRRRGQEARLRCSPMKGHSHVYWYRQLPEEGLKFMVYLQKENIIDESGMPKERFSAEFPKEGPSILRIQQVVRGDSAAYFCASSQTNRDGYTFGSGTRLTVV.

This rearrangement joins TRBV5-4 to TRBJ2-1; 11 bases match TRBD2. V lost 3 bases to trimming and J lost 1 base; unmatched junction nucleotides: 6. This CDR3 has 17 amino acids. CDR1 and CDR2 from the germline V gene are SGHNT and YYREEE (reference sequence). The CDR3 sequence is CASSYTSGGYSYNEQFF. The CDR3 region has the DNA TGTGCCAGCAGCTACACTAGCGGGGGCTATTCCTACAATGAGCAGTTCTTC.

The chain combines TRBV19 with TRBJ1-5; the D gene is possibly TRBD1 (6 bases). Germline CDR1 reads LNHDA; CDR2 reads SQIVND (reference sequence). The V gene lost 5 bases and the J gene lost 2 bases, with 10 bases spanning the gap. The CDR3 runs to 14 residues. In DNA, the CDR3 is TGTGCCAGTAGTGCGGGGGCCGGCAATCAGCCCCAGCATTTT. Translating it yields CASSAGAGNQPQHF.

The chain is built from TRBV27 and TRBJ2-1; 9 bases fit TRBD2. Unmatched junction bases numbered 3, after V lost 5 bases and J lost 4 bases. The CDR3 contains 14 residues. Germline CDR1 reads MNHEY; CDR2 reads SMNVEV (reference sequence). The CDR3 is CASSNLAGYNEQFF. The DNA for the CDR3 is TGTGCCAGCAGTAATCTAGCGGGGTACAATGAGCAGTTCTTC.

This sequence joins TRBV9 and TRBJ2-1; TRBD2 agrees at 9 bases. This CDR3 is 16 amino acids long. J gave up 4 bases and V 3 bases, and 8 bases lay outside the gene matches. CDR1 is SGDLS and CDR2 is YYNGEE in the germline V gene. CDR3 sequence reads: CASSAQTSGSYNEQFF. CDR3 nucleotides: TGTGCCAGCAGCGCCCAGACTAGCGGTAGTTACAATGAGCAGTTCTTC.

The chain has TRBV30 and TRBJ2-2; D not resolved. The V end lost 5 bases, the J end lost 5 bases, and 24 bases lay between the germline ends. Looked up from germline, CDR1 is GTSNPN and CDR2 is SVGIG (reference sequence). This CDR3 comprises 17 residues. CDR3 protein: CAWLRFEAKFSTGELFF. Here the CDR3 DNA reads TGTGCCTGGTTACGTTTTGAGGCTAAGTTCTCTACCGGGGAGCTGTTTTTT.